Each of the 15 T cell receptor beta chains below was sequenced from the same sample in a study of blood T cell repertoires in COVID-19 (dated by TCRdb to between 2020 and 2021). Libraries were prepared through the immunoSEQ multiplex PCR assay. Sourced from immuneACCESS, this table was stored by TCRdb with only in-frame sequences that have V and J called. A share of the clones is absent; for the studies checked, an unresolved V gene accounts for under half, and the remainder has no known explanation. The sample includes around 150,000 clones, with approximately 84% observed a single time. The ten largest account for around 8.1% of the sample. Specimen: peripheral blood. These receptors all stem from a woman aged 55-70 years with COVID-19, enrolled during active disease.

This CDR3 reads CASSSRQGTYEQYV. CDR3 coding DNA: TGTGCCAGCAGCTCGCGACAGGGAACCTACGAGCAGTACGTC. The chain carries TRBV21-1 and TRBJ2-7; the table gives TRBD1 as D, unverified against the DNA. TRBV21-1 is a known pseudogene. The CDR3 runs to 14 residues.

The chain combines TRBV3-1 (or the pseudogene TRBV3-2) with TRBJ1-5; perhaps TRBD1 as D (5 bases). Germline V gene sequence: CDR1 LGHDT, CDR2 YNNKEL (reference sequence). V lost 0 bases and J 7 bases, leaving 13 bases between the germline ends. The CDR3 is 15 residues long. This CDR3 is CASSQDGGWGQPQHF. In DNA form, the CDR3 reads TGTGCCAGCAGCCAAGATGGGGGGTGGGGACAGCCCCAGCATTTT.

CDR3 in DNA: TGTGCCAGCAGTTGGGGGGGGCTTTCCTACGAGCAGTACTTC. Its protein product is CASSWGGLSYEQYF. The chain employs TRBV27 and TRBJ2-7; TRBD2 might be the D (7 bases). The CDR3 has 14 amino acids. The V and J ends lost 4 bases and 1 base respectively, with 11 bases between them. Germline CDR1 MNHEY, CDR2 SMNVEV (reference sequence).

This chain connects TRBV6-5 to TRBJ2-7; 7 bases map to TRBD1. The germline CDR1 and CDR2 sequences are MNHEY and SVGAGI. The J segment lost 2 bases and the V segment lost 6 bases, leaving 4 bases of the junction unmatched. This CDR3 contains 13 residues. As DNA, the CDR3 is TGTGCCAGCAGCCGGGACAGAACCTACGAGCAGTACGTC. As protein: CASSRDRTYEQYV.

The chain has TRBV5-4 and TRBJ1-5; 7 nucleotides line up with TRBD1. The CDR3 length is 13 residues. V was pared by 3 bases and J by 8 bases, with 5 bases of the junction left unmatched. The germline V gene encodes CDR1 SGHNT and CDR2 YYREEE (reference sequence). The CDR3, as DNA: TGTGCCAGCAGCTATGACAGGGAAAAGCCCCAGCATTTT. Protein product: CASSYDREKPQHF.

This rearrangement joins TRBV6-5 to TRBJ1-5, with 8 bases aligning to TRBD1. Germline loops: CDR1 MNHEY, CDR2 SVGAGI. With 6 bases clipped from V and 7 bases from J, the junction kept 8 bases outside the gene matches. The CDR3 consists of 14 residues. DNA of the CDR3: TGTGCCAGCAGAGGTAACAGGGGGGGCCAGCCCCAGCATTTT. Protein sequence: CASRGNRGGQPQHF.

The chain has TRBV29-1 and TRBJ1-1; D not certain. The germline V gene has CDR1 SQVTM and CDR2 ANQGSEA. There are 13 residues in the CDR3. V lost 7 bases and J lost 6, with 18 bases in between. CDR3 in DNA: TGCAGCGCCGATATCACCCCGGGGTCTGAAGCTTTCTTT. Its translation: CSADITPGSEAFF.

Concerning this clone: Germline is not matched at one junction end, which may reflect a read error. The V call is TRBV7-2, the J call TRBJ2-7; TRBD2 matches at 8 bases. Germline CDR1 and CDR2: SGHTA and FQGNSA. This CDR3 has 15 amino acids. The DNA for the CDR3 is TGTGCCAGCAGCTTTCCGGGACTAGACTCCCACGAGCAGTACTTC. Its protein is CASSFPGLDSHEQYF.

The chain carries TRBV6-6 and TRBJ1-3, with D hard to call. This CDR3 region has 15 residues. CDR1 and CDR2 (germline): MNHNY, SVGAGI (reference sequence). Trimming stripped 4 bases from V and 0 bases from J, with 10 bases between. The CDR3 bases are TGTGCCAGCAGTTCGGGAAGGAACTCTGGAAACACCATATATTTT. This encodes CASSSGRNSGNTIYF.

CDR3 nucleotide sequence: TGTGCCAGCAGCTTCGGAGGGCAACTATCCCTCGAGCAGTACGTC. Translating it yields CASSFGGQLSLEQYV. V is TRBV5-4 and J is TRBJ2-7; D perhaps matches TRBD2 (6 bases). Germline values: CDR1 SGHNT, CDR2 YYREEE (reference sequence). Trimming stripped 2 bases from V and 6 bases from J, with 18 bases between. This CDR3 contains 15 residues.

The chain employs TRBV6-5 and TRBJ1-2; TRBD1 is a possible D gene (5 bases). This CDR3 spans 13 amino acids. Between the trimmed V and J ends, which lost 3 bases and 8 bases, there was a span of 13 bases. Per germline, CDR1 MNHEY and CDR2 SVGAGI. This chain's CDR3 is CASSYQGSRGYTF. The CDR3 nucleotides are TGTGCCAGCAGTTATCAGGGTTCGCGCGGCTACACCTTC.

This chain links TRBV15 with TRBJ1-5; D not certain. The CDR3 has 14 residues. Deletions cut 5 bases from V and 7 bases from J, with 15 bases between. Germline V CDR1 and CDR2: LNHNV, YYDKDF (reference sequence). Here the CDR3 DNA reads TGTGCCACCAGCTTCTCGGTTGGGCCGCAGCCCCAGCATTTT. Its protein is CATSFSVGPQPQHF.

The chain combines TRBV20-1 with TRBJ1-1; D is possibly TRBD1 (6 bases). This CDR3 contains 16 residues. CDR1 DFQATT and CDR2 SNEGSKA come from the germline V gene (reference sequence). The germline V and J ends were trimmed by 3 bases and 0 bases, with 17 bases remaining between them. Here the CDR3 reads CSASGRQALLNTEAFF. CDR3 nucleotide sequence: TGCAGTGCTAGTGGTCGACAGGCCCTTTTGAACACTGAAGCTTTCTTT.

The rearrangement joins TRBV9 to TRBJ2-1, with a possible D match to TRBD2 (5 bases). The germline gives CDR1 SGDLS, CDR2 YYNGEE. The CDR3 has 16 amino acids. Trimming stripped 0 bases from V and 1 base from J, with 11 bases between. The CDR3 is CASSVGASRSYNEQFF. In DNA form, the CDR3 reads TGTGCCAGCAGCGTAGGGGCTAGCAGGTCCTACAATGAGCAGTTCTTC.

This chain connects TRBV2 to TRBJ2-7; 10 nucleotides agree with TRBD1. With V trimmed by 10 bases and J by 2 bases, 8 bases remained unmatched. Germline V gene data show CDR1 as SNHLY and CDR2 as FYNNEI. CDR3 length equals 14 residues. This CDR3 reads CATAGQGVPYEQYF. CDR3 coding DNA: TGTGCCACCGCCGGACAGGGGGTGCCCTACGAGCAGTACTTC. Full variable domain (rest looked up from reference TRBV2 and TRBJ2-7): EPEVTQTPSHQVTQMGQEVILRCVPISNHLYFYWYRQILGQKVEFLVSFYNNEISEKSEIFDDQFSVERPDGSNFTLKIRSTKLEDSAMYFCATAGQGVPYEQYFGPGTRLTVT.